These T cell receptor beta chains were read from a single sample in a study of response to subunit inactivated influenza vaccine. From the RT-PCR reads, TCRdb called clonotypes with MiXCR, one entry per CDR3 protein. Among more than 450,000 distinct CDR3 sequences listed, around 10% were seen once. These data were also reused for a study on T cells expressing NK-cell markers.

Here the sequenced sample was PBMCs from blood, taken on the day of vaccination. These receptors originate from a man in his forties or fifties who received an inactivated influenza vaccine. CDR3s include the opening cysteine and the closing phenylalanine or tryptophan. Each record gives: clone size, D gene, J gene, V gene, CDR3 DNA, CDR3 protein. The D gene is left open where the match is weak. Not all rows give a size; the values are once, few, many and, for expanded clones, a class.

many	-	TRBJ2-3	TRBV11-2	TGTGCCAGCAGCTTAAGGGGTTTAATGGATACGCAGTATTTT	CASSLRGLMDTQYF
few	TRBD1	TRBJ2-2	TRBV7-9	TGTGCCAGCAGCTTATCGAGGACAGGGGGCACCGGGGAGCTGTTTTTT	CASSLSRTGGTGELFF
few	-	TRBJ2-3	TRBV14	TGTGCCAGCAGCCCGCCATGGAAGGGCCCGACAGATACGCAGTATTTT	CASSPPWKGPTDTQYF
many	TRBD2	TRBJ2-1	TRBV12-3/TRBV12-4	TGTGCCAGCCGAAAACTAGCGGGAGGCTACAATGAGCAGTTCTTC	CASRKLAGGYNEQFF
-	-	TRBJ2-2	TRBV5-1	TGCGCCAGCAGCTTCGGTTTTGGGGCAACCGGCAGTGGCGGGGAGCTGTTTTTT	CASSFGFGATGSGGELFF
many	TRBD2	TRBJ2-3	TRBV29-1	TGCAAAGTGACTAGCGGGAGAGATACGCAGTATTTT	CKVTSGRDTQYF
few	-	TRBJ1-1	TRBV6-4	TGTGCCAGCAGTTCGGACCCTCTCGGGAACACTGAAGCTTTCTTT	CASSSDPLGNTEAFF
few	-	TRBJ2-7	TRBV11-2	TGTGCCAGCAGCTTAGCCCAGCGGAGCGCAGTGAGGGAGCAGTACTTC	CASSLAQRSAVREQYF
many	TRBD2	TRBJ2-2	TRBV27	TGTGCCAGCAGTTTATACCTACCGGGACTAGCGGGAACCAATACTAACACCGGGGAGCTGTTTTTT	CASSLYLPGLAGTNTNTGELFF
-	TRBD2	TRBJ2-7	TRBV4-1	TGCGCCAGCAGCCGGAGCGGGGCTACCTACGAGCAGTACTTC	CASSRSGATYEQYF
few	-	TRBJ2-1	TRBV28	TGTGCCAGCAGTTCGGAGGGGAAAGGGAATGAGCAGTTCTTC	CASSSEGKGNEQFF
few	-	TRBJ1-2	TRBV4-3	TGCGCCAGCAGCCAAGATTACACAACCCCTGGAGGCTACACCTTC	CASSQDYTTPGGYTF
many	TRBD2	TRBJ2-3	TRBV12-3/TRBV12-4	TGTGCCAGCAGTAGGACTAGCCGAAACACAGATACGCAGTATTTT	CASSRTSRNTDTQYF
few	TRBD1	TRBJ2-2	TRBV25-1	TGTGCCAGCAGTGAATGGACAGGGGAAAACACCGGGGAGCTGTTTTTT	CASSEWTGENTGELFF
-	TRBD2	TRBJ2-5	TRBV7-3	TGTGCCAGCAGCGCGGGACTAGCGGGATTGGAGACCCAGTACTTC	CASSAGLAGLETQYF
-	-	TRBJ1-5	TRBV20-1	TGCAGTGCTAGAGACCCAGGGGAACAGCCCCAGCATTTT	CSARDPGEQPQHF
many	-	TRBJ2-1	TRBV7-2	TGTGCCAGCAGCTTGGAGATAGGTTCCTACAATGAGCAGTTCTTC	CASSLEIGSYNEQFF
-	TRBD1	TRBJ2-7	TRBV2	TGTGCCAGCAGTGGGGGACAGTGGGAAGAGCAGTACTTC	CASSGGQWEEQYF
-	-	TRBJ1-2	TRBV7-2	TGTGCCAGCAGCTTAGCGCACGTGGGGGCGCAGGGCTACACCTTC	CASSLAHVGAQGYTF
many	TRBD1	TRBJ1-1	TRBV20-1	TGCAGTGCTTCCGGGACAGGGGCTGAAGCTTTCTTT	CSASGTGAEAFF
-	TRBD2	TRBJ2-7	TRBV20-1	TGCAGTGCTCCCCCCGGGACTAGCGGGAGCTACGAGCAGTACTTC	CSAPPGTSGSYEQYF
many	TRBD1	TRBJ1-2	TRBV29-1	TGCAGCGTTGATGATGGACAGGGTTTGAATGGCTACACCTTC	CSVDDGQGLNGYTF
few	-	TRBJ2-7	TRBV4-1	TGCGCCAGCAGCCAGACAGGACCTGGCCCCTACGAGCAGTACTTC	CASSQTGPGPYEQYF
few	-	TRBJ1-6	TRBV7-8	TGTGCCAGCAGCTTATCAGACGGGCCGAAACCCCTCCACTTT	CASSLSDGPKPLHF
few	TRBD2	TRBJ2-1	TRBV7-9	TGTGCCAGCAGCTTAAAAGGCGGGGGAAGTTACAATGAGCAGTTCTTC	CASSLKGGGSYNEQFF
few	-	TRBJ2-7	TRBV6-1	TGTGCCAGCAGCCTTCGCTGGAGCTCCTACGAGCAGTACTTC	CASSLRWSSYEQYF
many	-	TRBJ1-5	TRBV5-1	TGTGCCAGCAGCTTAGCATCAGGGGGCAATCAGCCCCAGCATTTT	CASSLASGGNQPQHF
many	-	TRBJ2-5	TRBV5-5	TGTGCCAGCAGCTTGGCCTTTCAAGAGACCCAGTACTTC	CASSLAFQETQYF
many	TRBD1	TRBJ1-2	TRBV7-9	TGTGCCAGCAGCTCTGGAAGCCGGGACAGAAATGGCTACACCTTC	CASSSGSRDRNGYTF
few	-	TRBJ1-1	TRBV11-1	TGTGCCAGCAGCTTAGGTGTTATTAGTTTTTTCGAGAACACTGAAGCTTTCTTT	CASSLGVISFFENTEAFF
-	-	TRBJ2-5	TRBV5-1	TGCGCCAGCAATCCCGGGGCGGGAACCCAAGAGACCCAGTACTTC	CASNPGAGTQETQYF
-	-	TRBJ1-5	TRBV20-1	TGCAGTGCCCCGACCGGGGGGTCCAATCAGCCCCAGCATTTT	CSAPTGGSNQPQHF
once	TRBD2	TRBJ2-7	TRBV29-1	TGCAGCGTTGTGTCACTAGCGGGAGCCCACGAGCAGTACTTC	CSVVSLAGAHEQYF
few	-	TRBJ2-7	TRBV12-3/TRBV12-4	TGTGCCAGCAGTTTTAGTTTGGTCAGGGAATATCGGAACGAGCAGTACTTC	CASSFSLVREYRNEQYF
-	TRBD2	TRBJ2-3	TRBV20-1	TGCAGTGCTAGAGATGTGACTAGCGGGAGAATAGATACGCAGTATTTT	CSARDVTSGRIDTQYF
few	TRBD2	TRBJ2-7	TRBV6-1	TGTGCCAGCAGCCCTAGAAGCGGCGGGGGCGAGCAGTACTTC	CASSPRSGGGEQYF
-	-	TRBJ2-3	TRBV20-1	TGCAGTGCTAGAGATGGTGACAGGCGCCTTAAGGGGGGAAGAGATACGCAGTATTTT	CSARDGDRRLKGGRDTQYF
few	-	TRBJ2-7	TRBV12-3/TRBV12-4	TGTGCCAGCAGTCCACAGGGAAGGCGGTACGAGCAGTACTTC	CASSPQGRRYEQYF
-	-	TRBJ1-3	TRBV28	TGTGCCAGCAGTTTATCGGGCCTCCACTCTGGAAACACCATATATTTT	CASSLSGLHSGNTIYF
-	-	TRBJ2-7	TRBV10-3	TGTGCCATCAGTGAGTTGGGGGCTGAGCGCGAGCAGTACTTC	CAISELGAEREQYF